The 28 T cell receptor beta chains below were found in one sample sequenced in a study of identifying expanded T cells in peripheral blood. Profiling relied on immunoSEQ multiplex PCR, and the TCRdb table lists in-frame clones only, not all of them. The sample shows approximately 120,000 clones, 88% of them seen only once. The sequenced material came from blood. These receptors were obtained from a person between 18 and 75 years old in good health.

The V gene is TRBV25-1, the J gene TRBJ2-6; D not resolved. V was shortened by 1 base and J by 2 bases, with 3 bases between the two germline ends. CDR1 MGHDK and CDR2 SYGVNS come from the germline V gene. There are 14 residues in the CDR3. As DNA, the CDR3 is TGTGCCAGCAGTGAATTTACTGGGGCCAACGTCCTGACTTTC. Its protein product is CASSEFTGANVLTF.

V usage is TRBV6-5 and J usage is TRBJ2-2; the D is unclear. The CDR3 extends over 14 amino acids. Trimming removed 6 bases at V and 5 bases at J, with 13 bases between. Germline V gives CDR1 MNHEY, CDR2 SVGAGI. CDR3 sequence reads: CASSQRSRTGELFF. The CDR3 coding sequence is TGTGCCAGCAGCCAAAGAAGTCGAACCGGGGAGCTGTTTTTT.

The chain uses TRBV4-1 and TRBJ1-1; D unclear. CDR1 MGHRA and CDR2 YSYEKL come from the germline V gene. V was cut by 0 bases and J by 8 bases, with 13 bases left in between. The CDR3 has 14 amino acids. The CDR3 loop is CASSQDKGVSEAFF. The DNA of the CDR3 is TGCGCCAGCAGCCAAGATAAGGGAGTATCCGAAGCTTTCTTT.

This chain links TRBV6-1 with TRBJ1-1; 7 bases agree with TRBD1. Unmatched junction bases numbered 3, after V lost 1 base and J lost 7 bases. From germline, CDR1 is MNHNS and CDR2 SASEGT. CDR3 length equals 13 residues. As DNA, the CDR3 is TGTGCCAGCAGTGAAGGGACAGGAGATGAAGCTTTCTTT. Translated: CASSEGTGDEAFF.

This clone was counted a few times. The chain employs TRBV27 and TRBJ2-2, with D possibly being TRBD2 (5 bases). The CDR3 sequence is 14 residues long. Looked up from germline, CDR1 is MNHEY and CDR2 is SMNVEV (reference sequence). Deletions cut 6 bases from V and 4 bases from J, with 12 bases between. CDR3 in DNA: TGTGCCAGCAGCCGATACGCGGGCACCGGGGAGCTGTTTTTT. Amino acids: CASSRYAGTGELFF.

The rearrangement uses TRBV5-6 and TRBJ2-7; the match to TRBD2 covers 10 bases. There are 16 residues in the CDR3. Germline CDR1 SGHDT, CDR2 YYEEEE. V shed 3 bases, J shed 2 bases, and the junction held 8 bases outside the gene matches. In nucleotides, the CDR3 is TGTGCCAGCAGCTCCGGGACTAGCGTCGTCCCCTACGAGCAGTACTTC. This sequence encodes CASSSGTSVVPYEQYF.

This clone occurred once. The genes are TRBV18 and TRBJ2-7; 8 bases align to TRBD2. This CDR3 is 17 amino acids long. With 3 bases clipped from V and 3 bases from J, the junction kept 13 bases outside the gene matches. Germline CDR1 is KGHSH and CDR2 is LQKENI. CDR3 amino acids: CASSPYPTGREYYEQYF. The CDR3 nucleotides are TGTGCCAGCTCACCGTACCCCACCGGGAGGGAGTACTACGAGCAGTACTTC.

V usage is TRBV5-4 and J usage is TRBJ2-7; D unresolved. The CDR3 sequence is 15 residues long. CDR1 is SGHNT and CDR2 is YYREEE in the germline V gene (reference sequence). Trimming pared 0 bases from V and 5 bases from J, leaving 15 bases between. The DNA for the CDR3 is TGTGCCAGCAGCTTGGGTCCCGCCAACCAGAACGAGCAGTACTTC. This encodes CASSLGPANQNEQYF.

CDR3 nucleotide sequence: TGTGCCAGTAGTCTTACGGGACTAGTAGGCAATGAGCAGTTCTTC. The encoded protein is CASSLTGLVGNEQFF. The chain uses TRBV19 and TRBJ2-1, with 8 bases that match TRBD2. Germline V gene data show CDR1 as LNHDA and CDR2 as SQIVND (reference sequence). J gave up 6 bases and V 5 bases, and 9 bases lay outside the gene matches. The CDR3 contains 15 residues.

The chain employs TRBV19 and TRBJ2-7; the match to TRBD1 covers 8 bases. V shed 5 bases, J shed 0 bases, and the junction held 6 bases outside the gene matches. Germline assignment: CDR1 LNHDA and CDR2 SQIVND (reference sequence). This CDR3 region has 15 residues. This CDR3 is CASSASQGASYEQYF. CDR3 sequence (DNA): TGTGCCAGTAGTGCTTCCCAGGGGGCCTCCTACGAGCAGTACTTC.

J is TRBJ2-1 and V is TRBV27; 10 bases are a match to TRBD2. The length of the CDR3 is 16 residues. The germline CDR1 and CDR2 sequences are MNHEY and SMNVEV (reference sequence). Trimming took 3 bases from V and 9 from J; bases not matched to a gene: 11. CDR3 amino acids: CASSFVSGRGPSEQFF. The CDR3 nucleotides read TGTGCCAGCAGTTTCGTGAGCGGGAGGGGACCTAGTGAGCAGTTCTTC.

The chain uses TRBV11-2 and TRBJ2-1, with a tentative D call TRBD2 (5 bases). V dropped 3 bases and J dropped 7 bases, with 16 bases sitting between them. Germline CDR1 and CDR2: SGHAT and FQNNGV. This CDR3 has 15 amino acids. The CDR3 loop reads CASSFTPRRGNEQFF. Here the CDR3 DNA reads TGTGCCAGCAGCTTCACCCCCCGGCGAGGGAATGAGCAGTTCTTC.

The CDR3 region has the DNA TGTGCCTGGAATGACAGGGATAACCGCGAGCAGTACTTC. This translates into CAWNDRDNREQYF. The V call is TRBV30, the J call TRBJ2-7; 7 nucleotides line up with TRBD1. After removal of 4 bases from V and 6 bases from J, the junction contained 9 bases not matched to a gene. The CDR3 contains 13 residues. The germline V gene encodes CDR1 GTSNPN and CDR2 SVGIG (reference sequence).

The CDR3 DNA reads as TGCGCCAGCAGCTTATCAGCGGGAGGGGGCACAGATACGCAGTATTTT. Encoded protein: CASSLSAGGGTDTQYF. This rearrangement joins TRBV5-1 to TRBJ2-3; 10 bases map to TRBD2. Per the germline V gene, CDR1 is SGHRS and CDR2 is YFSETQ. Unmatched junction bases numbered 4, after V lost 2 bases and J lost 1 base. This CDR3 is 16 amino acids long.

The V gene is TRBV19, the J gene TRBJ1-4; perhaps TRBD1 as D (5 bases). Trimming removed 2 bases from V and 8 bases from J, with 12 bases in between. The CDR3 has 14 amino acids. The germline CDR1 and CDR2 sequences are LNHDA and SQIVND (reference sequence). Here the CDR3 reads CASSIRGRDEKLFF. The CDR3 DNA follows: TGTGCCAGTAGTATACGGGGCCGAGACGAAAAACTGTTTTTT.

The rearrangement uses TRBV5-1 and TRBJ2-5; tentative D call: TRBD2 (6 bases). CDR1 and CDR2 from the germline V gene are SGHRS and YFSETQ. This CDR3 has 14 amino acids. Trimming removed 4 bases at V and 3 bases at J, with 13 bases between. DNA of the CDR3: TGCGCCAGCAGCCTGCCGGGACTCGAAGAGACCCAGTACTTC. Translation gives CASSLPGLEETQYF. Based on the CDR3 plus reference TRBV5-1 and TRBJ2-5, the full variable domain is KAGVTQTPRYLIKTRGQQVTLSCSPISGHRSVSWYQQTPGQGLQFLFEYFSETQRNKGNFPGRFSGRQFSNSRSEMNVSTLELGDSALYLCASSLPGLEETQYFGPGTRLLVL.

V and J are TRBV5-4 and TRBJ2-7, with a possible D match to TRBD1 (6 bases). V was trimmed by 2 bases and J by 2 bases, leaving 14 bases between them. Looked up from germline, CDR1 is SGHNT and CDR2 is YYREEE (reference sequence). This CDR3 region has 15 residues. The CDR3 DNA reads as TGTGCCAGCAGCTTTGCCAGGACAGATGCCTACGAGCAGTACTTC. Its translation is CASSFARTDAYEQYF.

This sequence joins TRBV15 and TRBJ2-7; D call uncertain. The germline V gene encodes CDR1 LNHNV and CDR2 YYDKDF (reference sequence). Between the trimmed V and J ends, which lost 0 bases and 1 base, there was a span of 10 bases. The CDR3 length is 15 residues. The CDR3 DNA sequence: TGTGCCACCAGCAGAGAGGCGACCGGATCCTACGAGCAGTACTTC. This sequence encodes CATSREATGSYEQYF.

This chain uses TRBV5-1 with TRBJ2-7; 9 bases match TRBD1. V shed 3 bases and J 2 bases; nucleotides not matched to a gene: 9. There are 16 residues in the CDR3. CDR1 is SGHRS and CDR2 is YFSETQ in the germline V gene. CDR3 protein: CASSSPRGQGPYEQYF. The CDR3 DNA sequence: TGCGCCAGCAGCTCCCCGCGGGGACAGGGCCCCTACGAGCAGTACTTC.

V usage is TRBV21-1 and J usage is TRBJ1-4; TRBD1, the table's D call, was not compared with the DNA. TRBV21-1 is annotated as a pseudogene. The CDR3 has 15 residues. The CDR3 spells CASPEQGQGGEKLFF. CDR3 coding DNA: TGTGCCAGCCCCGAGCAGGGACAGGGAGGCGAAAAACTGTTTTTT.

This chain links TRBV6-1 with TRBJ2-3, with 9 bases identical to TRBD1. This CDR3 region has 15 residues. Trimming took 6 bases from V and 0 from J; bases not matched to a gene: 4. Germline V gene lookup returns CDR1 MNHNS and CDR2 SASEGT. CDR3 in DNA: TGTGCCAGCAGGGCCGGACAGGGGAGCACAGATACGCAGTATTTT. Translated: CASRAGQGSTDTQYF.

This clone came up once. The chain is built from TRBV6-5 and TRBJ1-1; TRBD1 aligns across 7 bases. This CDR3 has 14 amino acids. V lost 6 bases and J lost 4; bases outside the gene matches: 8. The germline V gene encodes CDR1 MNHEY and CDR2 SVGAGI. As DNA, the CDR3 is TGTGCCAGCAGCGCGACAGGGAGTAGCACTGAAGCTTTCTTT. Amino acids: CASSATGSSTEAFF.

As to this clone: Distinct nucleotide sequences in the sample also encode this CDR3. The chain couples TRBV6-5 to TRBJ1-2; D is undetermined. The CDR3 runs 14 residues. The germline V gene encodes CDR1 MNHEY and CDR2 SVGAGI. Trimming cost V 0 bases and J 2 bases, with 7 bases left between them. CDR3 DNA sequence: TGTGCCAGCAGTTACTCCGGCGGGAACTATGGCTACACCTTC. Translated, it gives CASSYSGGNYGYTF.

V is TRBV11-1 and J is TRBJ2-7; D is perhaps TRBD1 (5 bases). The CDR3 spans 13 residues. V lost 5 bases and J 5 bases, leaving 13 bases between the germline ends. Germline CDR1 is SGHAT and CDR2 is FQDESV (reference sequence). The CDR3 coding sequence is TGTGCCAGCAGCCCGGGCAGGGCCCACGAGCAGTACTTC. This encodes CASSPGRAHEQYF.

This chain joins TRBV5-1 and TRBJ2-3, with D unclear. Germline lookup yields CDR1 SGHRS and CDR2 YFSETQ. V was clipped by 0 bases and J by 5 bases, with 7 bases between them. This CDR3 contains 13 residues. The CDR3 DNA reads TGCGCCAGCAGCTTGGGACTGGAAGATACGCAGTATTTT. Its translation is CASSLGLEDTQYF.

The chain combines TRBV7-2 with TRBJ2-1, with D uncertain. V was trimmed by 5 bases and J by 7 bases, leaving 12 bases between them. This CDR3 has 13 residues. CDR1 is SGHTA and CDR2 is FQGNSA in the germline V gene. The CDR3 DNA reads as TGTGCCAGCAGCACACGAGTAGGGAATGAGCAGTTCTTC. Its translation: CASSTRVGNEQFF.

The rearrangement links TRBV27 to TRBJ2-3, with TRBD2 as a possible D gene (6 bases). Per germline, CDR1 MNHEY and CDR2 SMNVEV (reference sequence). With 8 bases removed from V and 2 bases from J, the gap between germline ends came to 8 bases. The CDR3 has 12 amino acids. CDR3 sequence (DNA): TGTGCCAGCGCGGGGCTCACAGATACGCAGTATTTT. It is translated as CASAGLTDTQYF.

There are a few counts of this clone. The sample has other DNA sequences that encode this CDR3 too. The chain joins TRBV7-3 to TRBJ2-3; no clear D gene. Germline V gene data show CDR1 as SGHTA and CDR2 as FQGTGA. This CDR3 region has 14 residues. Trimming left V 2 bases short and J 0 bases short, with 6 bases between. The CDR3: CASSLLGSTDTQYF. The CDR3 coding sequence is TGTGCCAGCAGCTTACTGGGTAGCACAGATACGCAGTATTTT.